This T cell receptor beta chain was observed in a study of cytotoxic CD8 clonotypes in ibrutinib-treated CLL. Study background: On average, each sample had 255,043 productive templates and more than 85,000 productive rearrangements.

The V end was cut by 6 bases, the J end by 0 bases, with 5 bases between. This CDR3 contains 11 residues. Germline lookup yields CDR1 DFQATT and CDR2 SNEGSKA (reference sequence). Produced via immunoSEQ multiplex PCR; TCRdb's table is partial and in-frame only. The table lists fewer than 100,000 clones, about 86% of them singletons. Broader study findings: Clonality rose at ibrutinib response, held steady in sustained remission, and fell toward baseline at progression. Baseline clonality exceeded age-matched healthy donors and tracked circulating CD8+ T-cell counts.

Notes on this clone: Antigen specificity is unknown.

This TCR was sampled from a human donor with chronic lymphocytic leukemia. The J gene is TRBJ1-1, the V gene TRBV20-1, with D uncertain. Specimen: PBMCs, collected before ibrutinib treatment. The CDR3 reads CSAPMNTEAFF. In nucleotides, the CDR3 is TGCAGTGCCCCCATGAACACTGAAGCTTTCTTT.